These 25 T cell receptor beta chains share one sample of origin, sequenced in a study of identifying expanded T cells in peripheral blood. The protocol was immunoSEQ multiplex PCR, while the TCRdb copy is restricted to in-frame clones and leaves out a portion. The data show 120,000 or so clones, approximately 84% seen once. Sequenced material: blood. All receptors come from a person aged 18 to 75 in good health.

This clone was seen a single time. This chain links TRBV6-1 with TRBJ2-7; D may be TRBD1 or TRBD2 (5 bases each). Germline values: CDR1 MNHNS, CDR2 SASEGT. The CDR3 spans 14 residues. V was shortened by 5 bases and J by 7 bases, with 18 bases between the two germline ends. The CDR3 loop reads CASSPRDPTKEQYF. As DNA, the CDR3 is TGTGCCAGCAGTCCCCGGGACCCAACTAAAGAGCAGTACTTC.

The genes are TRBV7-2 and TRBJ2-7; possibly TRBD1 for D (5 bases). This CDR3 is 15 amino acids long. Per germline, CDR1 SGHTA and CDR2 FQGNSA. Trimming left V 5 bases short and J 2 bases short, with 16 bases between. The CDR3 reads CASSARVFGPYEQYF. The CDR3 nucleotides are TGTGCCAGCAGCGCCAGGGTATTCGGTCCCTACGAGCAGTACTTC.

The chain joins TRBV7-2 to TRBJ2-7; D may correspond to TRBD1 or TRBD2 (5 bases each). With 0 bases removed from V and 5 bases from J, the gap between germline ends came to 14 bases. This CDR3 spans 15 amino acids. In germline, CDR1 is SGHTA, CDR2 FQGNSA. The CDR3 bases are TGTGCCAGCAGCTTAGCCCCGGGGAGACAGAACGAGCAGTACTTC. Residues: CASSLAPGRQNEQYF.

The V gene is TRBV9, the J gene TRBJ2-2, with D perhaps matching TRBD1 (6 bases). V lost 0 bases and J lost 5, with 11 bases in between. The CDR3 totals 15 residues. The V gene's germline CDR1 is SGDLS and CDR2 YYNGEE. CDR3 nucleotide sequence: TGTGCCAGCAGCGTAGCCCGCAGGGGTACCGGGGAGCTGTTTTTT. It codes for CASSVARRGTGELFF.

The V call is TRBV4-1, the J call TRBJ2-3; the D gene is possibly TRBD2 (5 bases). Looked up from germline, CDR1 is MGHRA and CDR2 is YSYEKL. The CDR3 consists of 15 residues. V shed 1 base and J shed 2 bases, with 10 bases lying between them. The CDR3 here is CASSQVAGITDTQYF. In DNA, the CDR3 is TGCGCCAGCAGCCAAGTAGCCGGGATCACAGATACGCAGTATTTT.

The count of this clone is one. The rearrangement uses TRBV7-9 and TRBJ1-4; possible D gene TRBD1, 5 bases. The V gene lost 5 bases and the J gene lost 0 bases, with 13 bases spanning the gap. Germline CDR1 is SEHNR and CDR2 is FQNEAQ (reference sequence). This CDR3 has 16 amino acids. The CDR3 spells CASSPVGVATNEKLFF. CDR3 coding DNA: TGTGCCAGCAGCCCCGTGGGGGTTGCAACTAATGAAAAACTGTTTTTT.

V and J are TRBV7-2 and TRBJ1-2; the D gene is possibly TRBD1 (5 bases). The V gene's germline CDR1 is SGHTA and CDR2 FQGNSA. V was clipped by 3 bases and J by 1 base, with 12 bases between them. The length of the CDR3 is 15 residues. The CDR3 here is CASSLVRGGNYGYTF. The CDR3 DNA is TGTGCCAGCAGCTTGGTTCGGGGGGGTAACTATGGCTACACCTTC.

The CDR3 DNA follows: TGTGCCAGCAGCAGTGGTGGGGTCACTGAAGCTTTCTTT. Its translation is CASSSGGVTEAFF. This chain joins TRBV11-3 and TRBJ1-1; D gene uncertain. The germline CDR1 and CDR2 sequences are SGHNT and YENEEA. Between the trimmed V and J ends, which lost 5 bases and 4 bases, there was a span of 11 bases. The CDR3 covers 13 residues.

This CDR3 is CASSSPRGEAFF. CDR3 nucleotide sequence: TGTGCCAGCAGCTCCCCTAGAGGGGAAGCTTTCTTT. The chain carries TRBV6-6 and TRBJ1-1; D is uncertain. Trimming removed 6 bases at V and 8 bases at J, with 13 bases between. The V gene's germline CDR1 is MNHNY and CDR2 SVGAGI (reference sequence). The CDR3 covers 12 residues.

The rearrangement joins TRBV7-6 to TRBJ2-7, with 12 bases aligning to TRBD2. Germline V gene lookup returns CDR1 SGHVS and CDR2 FNYEAQ. This CDR3 region has 15 residues. V shed 5 bases and J 0 bases; nucleotides not matched to a gene: 2. The CDR3 reads CASSPTSGGSYEQYF. The CDR3 DNA reads as TGTGCCAGCAGCCCGACTAGCGGGGGCTCCTACGAGCAGTACTTC. Looking up the rest from reference TRBV7-6 and TRBJ2-7 gives the full variable domain: GAGVSQSPRYKVTKRGQDVALRCDPISGHVSLYWYRQALGQGPEFLTYFNYEAQQDKSGLPNDRFSAERPEGSISTLTIQRTEQRDSAMYRCASSPTSGGSYEQYFGPGTRLTVT.

The chain uses TRBV2 and TRBJ2-6; no clear D gene. V lost 11 bases, J lost 2 bases, and 10 bases lay in between. Germline V gene data show CDR1 as SNHLY and CDR2 as FYNNEI. CDR3 size: 13 residues. The CDR3 protein is CAGVGAGANVLTF. The DNA for the CDR3 is TGTGCCGGAGTAGGAGCTGGGGCCAACGTCCTGACTTTC.

The chain carries TRBV4-3 and TRBJ2-7, with D possibly called TRBD1 or TRBD2 (5 bases each). Germline values: CDR1 LGHNA, CDR2 YSLEER. The CDR3 loop spans 16 amino acids. V was clipped by 0 bases and J by 0 bases, with 12 bases between them. Here the CDR3 DNA reads TGCGCCAGCAGCCAAGAGAATTCGGGGCCCTCCTACGAGCAGTACTTC. Protein: CASSQENSGPSYEQYF.

J is TRBJ2-5 and V is TRBV4-3; D gene unclear. V lost 0 bases and J 4 bases, leaving 9 bases between the germline ends. Germline CDR1 LGHNA, CDR2 YSLEER. The CDR3 has 14 residues. CDR3 residues: CASSQDPGRETQYF. Here the CDR3 DNA reads TGCGCCAGCAGCCAAGATCCGGGCAGAGAGACCCAGTACTTC.

The chain has TRBV6-6 and TRBJ2-7; D is possibly TRBD2 (7 bases). Trimming shortened V by 5 bases and J by 6 bases, and 14 bases separated the two germline ends. The CDR3 extends over 13 amino acids. Germline V gene sequence: CDR1 MNHNY, CDR2 SVGAGI (reference sequence). CDR3 in DNA: TGTGCCAGCAGTCTCCCCGGGGGGCCCGAGCAGTACTTC. It specifies CASSLPGGPEQYF.

V is TRBV4-1 and J is TRBJ2-7; 10 nucleotides align to TRBD1. The germline gives CDR1 MGHRA, CDR2 YSYEKL. The CDR3 consists of 15 residues. The V and J ends lost 1 base and 7 bases, in that order; junction bases with no gene match: 7. This CDR3 reads CASSQVQGQGWEQYF. The CDR3 DNA follows: TGCGCCAGCAGCCAAGTCCAGGGACAGGGGTGGGAGCAGTACTTC.

The chain couples TRBV10-3 to TRBJ1-6, with D unclear. Germline assignment: CDR1 ENHRY and CDR2 SYGVKD. This CDR3 contains 13 residues. The V end was cut by 6 bases, the J end by 8 bases, with 11 bases between. The CDR3 loop is CAIRVSEYSPLHF. The DNA of the CDR3 is TGTGCCATCAGAGTCAGCGAATATTCACCCCTCCACTTT.

The chain links TRBV29-1 to TRBJ2-5; D not resolved. Trimming pared 2 bases from V and 5 bases from J, leaving 12 bases between. The CDR3 runs 13 residues. Germline V CDR1 and CDR2: SQVTM, ANQGSEA. Here the CDR3 reads CSVERNQKETQYF. The CDR3 bases are TGCAGCGTTGAACGGAACCAGAAGGAGACCCAGTACTTC.

The chain employs TRBV27 and TRBJ2-5; 7 nucleotides line up with TRBD1. The trim removed 2 bases at V and 4 bases at J, leaving 7 bases unmatched. Germline loops: CDR1 MNHEY, CDR2 SMNVEV (reference sequence). The CDR3 has 15 residues. DNA of the CDR3: TGTGCCAGCAGTTTACTCGACAGGGCGGGAGAGACCCAGTACTTC. Its translation is CASSLLDRAGETQYF.

The rearrangement uses TRBV6-6 and TRBJ2-7; no definite D call. Germline V gives CDR1 MNHNY, CDR2 SVGAGI (reference sequence). CDR3 size: 14 residues. Trimming removed 0 bases from V and 3 bases from J, with 9 bases in between. The DNA of the CDR3 is TGTGCCAGCAGTTACTCAATATTAGGCTACGAGCAGTACTTC. Translation: CASSYSILGYEQYF.

The V and J genes are TRBV6-6 and TRBJ2-7; D is unresolved. V lost 3 bases and J 6 bases, leaving 9 bases between the germline ends. Germline values: CDR1 MNHNY, CDR2 SVGAGI (reference sequence). This CDR3 has 12 amino acids. The DNA of the CDR3 is TGTGCCAGCAGTTATAGAGCAGGCGAGCAGTACTTC. Protein product: CASSYRAGEQYF.

V and J are TRBV7-2 and TRBJ2-7; D possibly corresponds to TRBD2 (6 bases). Per germline, CDR1 SGHTA and CDR2 FQGNSA. V lost 1 base and J lost 3, with 13 bases in between. The CDR3 has 15 residues. The CDR3 here is CASSLGIVGGYEQYF. CDR3 sequence (DNA): TGTGCCAGCAGCTTAGGAATTGTCGGGGGCTACGAGCAGTACTTC. Based on the CDR3 plus reference TRBV7-2 and TRBJ2-7, the full variable domain is GAGVSQSPSNKVTEKGKDVELRCDPISGHTALYWYRQSLGQGLEFLIYFQGNSAPDKSGLPSDRFSAERTGGSVSTLTIQRTQQEDSAVYLCASSLGIVGGYEQYFGPGTRLTVT.

The chain employs TRBV6-5 and TRBJ2-1; perhaps TRBD2 as D (5 bases). Deletions cut 7 bases from V and 6 bases from J, with 16 bases between. This CDR3 has 14 amino acids. Germline V CDR1 and CDR2: MNHEY, SVGAGI. CDR3 nucleotides: TGTGCCAGCACTCAACCGGAGGTACCCAATGAGCAGTTCTTC. Amino acids: CASTQPEVPNEQFF.

J is TRBJ1-6 and V is TRBV5-5; D not resolved. Germline V gene sequence: CDR1 SGHKS, CDR2 YYEKEE (reference sequence). The CDR3 is 15 residues long. Trimming removed 4 bases from V and 4 bases from J, with 12 bases in between. DNA for the CDR3: TGTGCCAGCAGCCGGGAAATCGGTTATAATTCACCCCTCCACTTT. It encodes CASSREIGYNSPLHF.

This chain connects TRBV2 to TRBJ2-5; perhaps TRBD1 as D (5 bases). Germline loops: CDR1 SNHLY, CDR2 FYNNEI. The CDR3 is 15 residues long. V was pared by 2 bases and J by 1 base, with 11 bases between. The CDR3 DNA reads as TGTGCCAGCAGTGAAAATTGGGGCACCCAAGAGACCCAGTACTTC. Translation gives CASSENWGTQETQYF.

The V call is TRBV18, the J call TRBJ1-2; 8 bases fit TRBD1. Germline V gene lookup returns CDR1 KGHSH and CDR2 LQKENI. CDR3 size: 14 residues. Unmatched junction bases numbered 2, after V lost 3 bases and J lost 2 bases. CDR3 sequence reads: CASSPRQGNYGYTF. The CDR3 region has the DNA TGTGCCAGCTCACCCCGACAGGGGAACTATGGCTACACCTTC.